This T cell receptor (beta chain) derives from a study of T cell changes during pregnancy in multiple sclerosis. V dropped 4 bases and J dropped 1 base, with 10 bases sitting between them. The CDR3 loop spans 15 amino acids. CDR1 is SSHAT and CDR2 is FNYEAQ in the germline V gene (reference sequence). Sequenced by immunoSEQ multiplex PCR; TCRdb stores in-frame clones only, minus some. The data contain 40,000 to 45,000 clones, 80% to 95% of them singletons. The clonotype originates from a female donor with multiple sclerosis, enrolled in a pregnancy study. The chain joins TRBV7-7 to TRBJ2-2, with D perhaps TRBD2 (5 bases). Here the sequenced sample was CD4+ T cells from peripheral blood mononuclear cells, taken before pregnancy. The chain's CDR3 is CASSSRTLNTGELFF. CDR3 DNA sequence: TGTGCCAGCAGCTCCCGGACTCTGAACACCGGGGAGCTGTTTTTT.